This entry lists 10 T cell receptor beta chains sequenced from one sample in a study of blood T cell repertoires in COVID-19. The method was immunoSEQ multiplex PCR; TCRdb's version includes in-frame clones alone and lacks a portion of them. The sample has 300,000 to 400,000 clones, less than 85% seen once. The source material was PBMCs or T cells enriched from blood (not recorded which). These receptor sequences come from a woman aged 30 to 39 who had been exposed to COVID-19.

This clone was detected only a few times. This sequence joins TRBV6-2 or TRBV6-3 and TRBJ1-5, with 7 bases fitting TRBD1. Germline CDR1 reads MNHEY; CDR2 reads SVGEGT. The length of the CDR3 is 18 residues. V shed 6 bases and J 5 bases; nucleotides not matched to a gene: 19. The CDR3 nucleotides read TGTGCCAGCAGCCCCGGGGTCATTAGGGACAGCGGGTATCAGCCCCAGCATTTT. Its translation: CASSPGVIRDSGYQPQHF.

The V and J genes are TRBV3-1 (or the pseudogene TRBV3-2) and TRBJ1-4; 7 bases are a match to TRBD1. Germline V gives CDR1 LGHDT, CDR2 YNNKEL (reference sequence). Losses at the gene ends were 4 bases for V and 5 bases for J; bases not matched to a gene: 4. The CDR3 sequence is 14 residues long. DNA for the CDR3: TGTGCCAGCAGCCTACAGGGGATAAATGAAAAACTGTTTTTT. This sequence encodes CASSLQGINEKLFF.

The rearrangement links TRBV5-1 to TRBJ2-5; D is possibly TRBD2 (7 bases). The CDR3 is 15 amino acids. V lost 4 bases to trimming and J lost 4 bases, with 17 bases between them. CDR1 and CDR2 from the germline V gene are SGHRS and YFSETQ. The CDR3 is CASSPIGGPGETQYF. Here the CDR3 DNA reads TGCGCCAGCAGCCCTATCGGGGGGCCCGGAGAGACCCAGTACTTC. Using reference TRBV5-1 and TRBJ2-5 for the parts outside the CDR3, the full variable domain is KAGVTQTPRYLIKTRGQQVTLSCSPISGHRSVSWYQQTPGQGLQFLFEYFSETQRNKGNFPGRFSGRQFSNSRSEMNVSTLELGDSALYLCASSPIGGPGETQYFGPGTRLLVL.

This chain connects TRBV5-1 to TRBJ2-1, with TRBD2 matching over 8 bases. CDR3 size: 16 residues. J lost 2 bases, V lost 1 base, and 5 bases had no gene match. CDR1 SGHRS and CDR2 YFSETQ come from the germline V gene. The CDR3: CASSLSSGDPYNEQFF. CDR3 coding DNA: TGCGCCAGCAGCTTGAGTAGCGGGGATCCCTACAATGAGCAGTTCTTC.

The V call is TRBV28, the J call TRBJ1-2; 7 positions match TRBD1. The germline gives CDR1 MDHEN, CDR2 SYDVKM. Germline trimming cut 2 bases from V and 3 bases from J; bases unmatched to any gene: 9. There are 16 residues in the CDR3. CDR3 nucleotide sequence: TGTGCCAGCAGTTTAAACCTTCAGGGGGTAGACTATGGCTACACCTTC. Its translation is CASSLNLQGVDYGYTF.

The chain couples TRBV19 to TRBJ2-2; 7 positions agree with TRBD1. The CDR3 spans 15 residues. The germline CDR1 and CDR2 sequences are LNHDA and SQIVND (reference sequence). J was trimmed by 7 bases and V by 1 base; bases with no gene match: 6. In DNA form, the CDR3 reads TGTGCCAGTAGTATAGGAGACAGGGTTCACGGGGAGCTGTTTTTT. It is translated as CASSIGDRVHGELFF.

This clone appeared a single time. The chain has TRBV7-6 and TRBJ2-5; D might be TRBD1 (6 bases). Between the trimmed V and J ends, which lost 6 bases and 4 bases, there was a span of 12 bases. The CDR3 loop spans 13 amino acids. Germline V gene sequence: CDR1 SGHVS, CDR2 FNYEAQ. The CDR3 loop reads CASSPGVRETQYF. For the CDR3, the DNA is TGTGCCAGCAGTCCAGGGGTGAGAGAGACCCAGTACTTC.

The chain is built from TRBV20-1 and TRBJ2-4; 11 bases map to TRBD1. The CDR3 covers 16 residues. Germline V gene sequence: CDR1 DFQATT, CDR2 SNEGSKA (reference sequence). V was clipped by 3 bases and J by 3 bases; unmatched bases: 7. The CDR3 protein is CSASSDRGLGKNIQYF. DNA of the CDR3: TGCAGTGCTAGTTCGGACAGGGGGCTGGGCAAAAACATTCAGTACTTC.

The CDR3 is CASSLRGEEKLFF. The CDR3 DNA is TGTGCCAGCAGCTTAAGGGGTGAAGAAAAACTGTTTTTT. This chain connects TRBV11-2 to TRBJ1-4, with TRBD1 as a possible D gene (5 bases). With 2 bases removed from V and 8 bases from J, the gap between germline ends came to 9 bases. Germline V gives CDR1 SGHAT, CDR2 FQNNGV. The CDR3 has 13 amino acids. The whole variable domain, filled in from reference TRBV11-2 and TRBJ1-4, reads EAGVAQSPRYKIIEKRQSVAFWCNPISGHATLYWYQQILGQGPKLLIQFQNNGVVDDSQLPKDRFSAERLKGVDSTLKIQPAKLEDSAVYLCASSLRGEEKLFFGSGTQLSVL.

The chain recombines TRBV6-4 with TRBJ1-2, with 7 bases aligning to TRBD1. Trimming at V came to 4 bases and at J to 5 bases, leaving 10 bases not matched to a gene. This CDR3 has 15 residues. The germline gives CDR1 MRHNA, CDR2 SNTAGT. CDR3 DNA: TGTGCCAGCAGTGTGACAGGAGGGGGCGAGTATGGCTACACCTTC. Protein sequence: CASSVTGGGEYGYTF.